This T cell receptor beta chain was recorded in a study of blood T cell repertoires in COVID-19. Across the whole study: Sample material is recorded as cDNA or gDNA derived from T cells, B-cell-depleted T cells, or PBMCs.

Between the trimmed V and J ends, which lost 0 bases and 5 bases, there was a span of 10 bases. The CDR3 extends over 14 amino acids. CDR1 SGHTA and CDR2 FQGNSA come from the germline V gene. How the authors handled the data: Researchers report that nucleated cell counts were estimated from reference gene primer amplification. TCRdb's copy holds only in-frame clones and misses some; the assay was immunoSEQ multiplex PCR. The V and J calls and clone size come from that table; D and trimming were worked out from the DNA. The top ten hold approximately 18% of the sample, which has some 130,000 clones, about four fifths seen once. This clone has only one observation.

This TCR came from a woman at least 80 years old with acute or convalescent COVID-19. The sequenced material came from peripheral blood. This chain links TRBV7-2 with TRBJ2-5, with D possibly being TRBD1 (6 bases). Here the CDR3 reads CASSLAGAGETQYF. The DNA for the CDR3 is TGTGCCAGCAGCTTAGCGGGGGCCGGGGAGACCCAGTACTTC.